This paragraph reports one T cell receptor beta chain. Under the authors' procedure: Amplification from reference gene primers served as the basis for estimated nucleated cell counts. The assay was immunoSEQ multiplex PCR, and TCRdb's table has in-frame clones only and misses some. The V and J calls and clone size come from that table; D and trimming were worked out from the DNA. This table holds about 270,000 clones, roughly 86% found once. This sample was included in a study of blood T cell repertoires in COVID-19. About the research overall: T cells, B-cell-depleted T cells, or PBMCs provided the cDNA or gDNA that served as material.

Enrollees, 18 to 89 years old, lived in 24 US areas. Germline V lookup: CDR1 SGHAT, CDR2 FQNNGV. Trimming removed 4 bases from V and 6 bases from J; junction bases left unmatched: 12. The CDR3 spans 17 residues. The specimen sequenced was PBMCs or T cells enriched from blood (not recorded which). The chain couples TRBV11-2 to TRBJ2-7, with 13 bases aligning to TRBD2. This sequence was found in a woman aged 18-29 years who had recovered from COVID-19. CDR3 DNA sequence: TGTGCCAGCAGCTCTCCCACCACTAGCGGGAGGGCCTCCGAGCAGTACTTC. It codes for CASSSPTTSGRASEQYF.